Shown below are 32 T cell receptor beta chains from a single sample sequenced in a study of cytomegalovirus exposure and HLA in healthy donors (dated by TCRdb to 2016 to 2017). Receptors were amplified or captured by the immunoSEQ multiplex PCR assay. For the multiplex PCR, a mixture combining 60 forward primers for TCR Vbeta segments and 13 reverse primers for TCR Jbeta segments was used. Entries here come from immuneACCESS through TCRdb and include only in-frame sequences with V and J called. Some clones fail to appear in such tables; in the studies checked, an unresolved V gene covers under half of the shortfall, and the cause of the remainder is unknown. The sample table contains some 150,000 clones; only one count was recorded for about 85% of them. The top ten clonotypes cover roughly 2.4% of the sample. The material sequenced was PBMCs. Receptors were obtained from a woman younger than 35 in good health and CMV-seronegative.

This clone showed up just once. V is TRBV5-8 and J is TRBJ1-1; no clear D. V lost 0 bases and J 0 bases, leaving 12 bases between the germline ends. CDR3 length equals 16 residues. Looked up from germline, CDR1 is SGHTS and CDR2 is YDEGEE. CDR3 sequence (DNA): TGTGCCAGCAGCTTGGACGGGGATCAAATGAACACTGAAGCTTTCTTT. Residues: CASSLDGDQMNTEAFF.

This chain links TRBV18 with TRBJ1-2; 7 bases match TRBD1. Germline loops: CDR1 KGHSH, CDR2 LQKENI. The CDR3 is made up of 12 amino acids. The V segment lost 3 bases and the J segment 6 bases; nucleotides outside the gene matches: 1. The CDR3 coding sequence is TGTGCCAGCTCACCCGACAGGGATGGCTACACCTTC. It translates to CASSPDRDGYTF.

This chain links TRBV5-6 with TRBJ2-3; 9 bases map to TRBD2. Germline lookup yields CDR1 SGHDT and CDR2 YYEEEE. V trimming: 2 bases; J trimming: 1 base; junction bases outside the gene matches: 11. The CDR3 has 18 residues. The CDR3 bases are TGTGCCAGCAGCTTTTTGGCGGGGGGGCCCGGGGGCACAGATACGCAGTATTTT. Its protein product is CASSFLAGGPGGTDTQYF.

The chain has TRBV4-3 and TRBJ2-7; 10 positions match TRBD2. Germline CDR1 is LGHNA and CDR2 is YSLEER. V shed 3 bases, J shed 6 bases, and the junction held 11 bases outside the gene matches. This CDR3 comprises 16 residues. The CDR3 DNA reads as TGCGCCAGCAGCCAGGCCCTAGCGGGGGCCCGGGGCGAGCAGTACTTC. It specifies CASSQALAGARGEQYF.

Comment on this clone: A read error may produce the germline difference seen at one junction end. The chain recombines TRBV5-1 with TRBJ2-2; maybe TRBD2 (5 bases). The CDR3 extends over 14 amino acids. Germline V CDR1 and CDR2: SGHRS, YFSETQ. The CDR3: CASSLARNTGELSF. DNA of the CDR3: TGCGCCAGCAGCTTGGCCCGGAACACCGGGGAGCTGTCTTTT.

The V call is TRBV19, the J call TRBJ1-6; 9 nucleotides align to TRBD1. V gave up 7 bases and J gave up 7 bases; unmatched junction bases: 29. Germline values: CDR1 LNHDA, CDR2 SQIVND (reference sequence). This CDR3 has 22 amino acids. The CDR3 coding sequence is TGTGCCAGTACCCCCGATGGGACAGGGACGGACCCACGATGGTATGAGAATTCACCCCTCCACTTT. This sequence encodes CASTPDGTGTDPRWYENSPLHF.

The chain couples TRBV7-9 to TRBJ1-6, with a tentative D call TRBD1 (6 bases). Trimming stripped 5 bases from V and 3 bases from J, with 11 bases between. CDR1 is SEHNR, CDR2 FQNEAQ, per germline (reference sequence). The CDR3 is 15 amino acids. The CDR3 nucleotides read TGTGCCAGCAGCCCCAGGGGCAACTATAATTCACCCCTCCACTTT. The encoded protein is CASSPRGNYNSPLHF. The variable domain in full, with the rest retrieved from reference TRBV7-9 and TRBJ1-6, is DTGVSQNPRHKITKRGQNVTFRCDPISEHNRLYWYRQTLGQGPEFLTYFQNEAQLEKSRLLSDRFSAERPKGSFSTLEIQRTEQGDSAMYLCASSPRGNYNSPLHFGNGTRLTVT.

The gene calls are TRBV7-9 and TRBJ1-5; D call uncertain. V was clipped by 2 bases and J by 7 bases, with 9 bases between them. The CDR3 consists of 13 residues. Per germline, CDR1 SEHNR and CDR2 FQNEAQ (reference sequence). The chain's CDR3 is CASSLLGPQPQHF. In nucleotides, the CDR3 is TGTGCCAGCAGCTTATTGGGCCCCCAGCCCCAGCATTTT. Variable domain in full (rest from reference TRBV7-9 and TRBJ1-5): DTGVSQNPRHKITKRGQNVTFRCDPISEHNRLYWYRQTLGQGPEFLTYFQNEAQLEKSRLLSDRFSAERPKGSFSTLEIQRTEQGDSAMYLCASSLLGPQPQHFGDGTRLSIL.

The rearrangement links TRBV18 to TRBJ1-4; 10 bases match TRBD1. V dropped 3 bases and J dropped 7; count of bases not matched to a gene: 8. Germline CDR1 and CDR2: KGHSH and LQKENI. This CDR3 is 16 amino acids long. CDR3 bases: TGTGCCAGCTCACCTTTCGAGGGACAGGGGAGTGAAAAACTGTTTTTT. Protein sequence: CASSPFEGQGSEKLFF.

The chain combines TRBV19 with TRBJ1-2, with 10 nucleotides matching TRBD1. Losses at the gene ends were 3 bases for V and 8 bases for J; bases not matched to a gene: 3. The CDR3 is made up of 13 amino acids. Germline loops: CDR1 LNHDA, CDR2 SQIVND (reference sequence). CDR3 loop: CASSMGQGSGYTF. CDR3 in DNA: TGTGCCAGTAGTATGGGACAGGGGAGCGGCTACACCTTC.

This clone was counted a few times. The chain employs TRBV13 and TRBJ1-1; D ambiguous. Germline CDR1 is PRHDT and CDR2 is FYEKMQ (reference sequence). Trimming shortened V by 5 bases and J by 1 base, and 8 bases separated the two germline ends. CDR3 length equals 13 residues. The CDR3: CASSHLSNTEAFF. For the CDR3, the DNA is TGTGCCAGCAGCCATCTATCGAACACTGAAGCTTTCTTT.

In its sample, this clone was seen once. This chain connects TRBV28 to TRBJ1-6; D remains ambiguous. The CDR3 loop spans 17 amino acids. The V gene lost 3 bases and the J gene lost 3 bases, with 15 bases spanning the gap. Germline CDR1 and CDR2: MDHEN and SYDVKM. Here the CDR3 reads CASSFFVAVFYNSPLHF. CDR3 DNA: TGTGCCAGCAGTTTTTTTGTGGCAGTTTTCTATAATTCACCCCTCCACTTT.

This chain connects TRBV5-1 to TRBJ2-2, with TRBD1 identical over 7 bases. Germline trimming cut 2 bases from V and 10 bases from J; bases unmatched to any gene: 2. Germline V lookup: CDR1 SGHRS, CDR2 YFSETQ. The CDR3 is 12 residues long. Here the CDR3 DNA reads TGCGCCAGCAGCTTCACAGGGGAGGAGCTGTTTTTT. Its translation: CASSFTGEELFF.

CDR3 in amino acids: CASSVTGAPGNTIYF. The DNA for the CDR3 is TGTGCCAGCAGCGTCACAGGGGCACCTGGAAACACCATATATTTT. The J gene is TRBJ1-3, the V gene TRBV9; 7 nucleotides match TRBD1. V gave up 2 bases and J gave up 2 bases; unmatched junction bases: 4. CDR3 length equals 15 residues. The germline gives CDR1 SGDLS, CDR2 YYNGEE.

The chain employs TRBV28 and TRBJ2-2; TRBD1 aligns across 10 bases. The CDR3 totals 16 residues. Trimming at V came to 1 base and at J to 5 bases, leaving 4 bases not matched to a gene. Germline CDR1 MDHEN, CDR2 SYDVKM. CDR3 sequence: CASSLSAGQGTGELFF. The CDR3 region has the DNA TGTGCCAGCAGTTTATCCGCGGGACAGGGGACCGGGGAGCTGTTTTTT.

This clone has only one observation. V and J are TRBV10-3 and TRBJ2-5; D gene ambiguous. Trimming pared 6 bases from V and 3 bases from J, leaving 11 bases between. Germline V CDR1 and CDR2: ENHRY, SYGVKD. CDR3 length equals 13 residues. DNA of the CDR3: TGTGCCATCAGCCCCAACACAGAAGAGACCCAGTACTTC. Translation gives CAISPNTEETQYF.

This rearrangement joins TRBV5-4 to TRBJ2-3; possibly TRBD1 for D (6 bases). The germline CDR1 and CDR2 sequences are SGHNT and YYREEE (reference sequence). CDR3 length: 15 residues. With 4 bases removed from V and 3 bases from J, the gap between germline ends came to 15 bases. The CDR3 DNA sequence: TGTGCCAGCAGCCCCCAGGGGAAGCGGACAGATACGCAGTATTTT. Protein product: CASSPQGKRTDTQYF.

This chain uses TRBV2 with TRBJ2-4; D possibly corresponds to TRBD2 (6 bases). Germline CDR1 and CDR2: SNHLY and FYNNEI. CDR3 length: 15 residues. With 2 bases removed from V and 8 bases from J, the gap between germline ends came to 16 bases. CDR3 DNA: TGTGCCAGCAGTGAACTCCGTGTCTCGGGGGACATTCAGTACTTC. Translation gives CASSELRVSGDIQYF. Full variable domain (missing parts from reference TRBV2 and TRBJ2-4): EPEVTQTPSHQVTQMGQEVILRCVPISNHLYFYWYRQILGQKVEFLVSFYNNEISEKSEIFDDQFSVERPDGSNFTLKIRSTKLEDSAMYFCASSELRVSGDIQYFGAGTRLSVL.

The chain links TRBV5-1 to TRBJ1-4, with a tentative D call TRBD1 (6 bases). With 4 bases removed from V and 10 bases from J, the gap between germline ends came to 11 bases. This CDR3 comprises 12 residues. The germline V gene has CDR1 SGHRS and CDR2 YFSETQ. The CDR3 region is CASSVQGRKLFF. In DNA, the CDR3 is TGCGCCAGCAGCGTGCAGGGGAGAAAACTGTTTTTT.

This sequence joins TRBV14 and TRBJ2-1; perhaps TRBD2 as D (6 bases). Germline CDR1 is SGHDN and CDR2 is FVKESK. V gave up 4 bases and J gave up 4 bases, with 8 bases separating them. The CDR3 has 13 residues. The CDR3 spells CASSRDLYNEQFF. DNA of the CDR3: TGTGCCAGCAGCCGGGACTTGTACAATGAGCAGTTCTTC.

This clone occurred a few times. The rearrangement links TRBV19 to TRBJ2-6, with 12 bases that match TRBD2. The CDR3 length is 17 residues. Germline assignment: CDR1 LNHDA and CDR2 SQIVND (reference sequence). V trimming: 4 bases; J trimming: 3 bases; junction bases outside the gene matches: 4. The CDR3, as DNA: TGTGCCAGTAGTAGACTAGCGGGAGTAATTGGGGCCAACGTCCTGACTTTC. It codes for CASSRLAGVIGANVLTF.

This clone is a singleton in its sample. CDR3 residues: CASSSGQTGELFF. The CDR3 nucleotides are TGTGCCAGCAGCTCGGGACAGACCGGGGAGCTGTTTTTT. V and J are TRBV7-2 and TRBJ2-2, with TRBD1 identical over 7 bases. The CDR3 is 13 amino acids. V lost 4 bases to trimming and J lost 5 bases; unmatched junction nucleotides: 1. CDR1 is SGHTA, CDR2 FQGNSA, per germline.

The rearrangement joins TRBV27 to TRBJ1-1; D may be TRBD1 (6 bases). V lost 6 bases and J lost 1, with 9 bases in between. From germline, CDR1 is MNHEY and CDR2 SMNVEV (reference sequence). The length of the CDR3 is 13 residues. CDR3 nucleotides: TGTGCCAGCAGCCCACAGGGGAACACTGAAGCTTTCTTT. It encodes CASSPQGNTEAFF.

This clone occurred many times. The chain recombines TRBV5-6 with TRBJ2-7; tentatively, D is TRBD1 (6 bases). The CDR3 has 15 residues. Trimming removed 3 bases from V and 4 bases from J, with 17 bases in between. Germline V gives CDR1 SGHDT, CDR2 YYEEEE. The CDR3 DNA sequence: TGTGCCAGCAGCTCCCGCAGGGGATATGATTACGAGCAGTACTTC. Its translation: CASSSRRGYDYEQYF.

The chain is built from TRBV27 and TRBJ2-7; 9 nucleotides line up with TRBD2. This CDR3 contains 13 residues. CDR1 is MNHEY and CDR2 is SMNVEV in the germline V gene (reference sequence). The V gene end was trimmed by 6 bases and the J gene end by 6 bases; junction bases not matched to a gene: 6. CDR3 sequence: CASRAGGAGEQYF. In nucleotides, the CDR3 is TGTGCCAGCAGAGCGGGGGGCGCGGGCGAGCAGTACTTC.

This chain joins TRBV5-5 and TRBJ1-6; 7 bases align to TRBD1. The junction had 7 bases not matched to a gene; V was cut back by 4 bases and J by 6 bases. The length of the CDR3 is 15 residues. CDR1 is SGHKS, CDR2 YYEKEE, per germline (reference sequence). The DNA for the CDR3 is TGTGCCAGCAGCCCTAGGACAGGCCCTAATTCACCCCTCCACTTT. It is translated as CASSPRTGPNSPLHF. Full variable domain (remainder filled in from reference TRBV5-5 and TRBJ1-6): DAGVTQSPTHLIKTRGQQVTLRCSPISGHKSVSWYQQVLGQGPQFIFQYYEKEERGRGNFPDRFSARQFPNYSSELNVNALLLGDSALYLCASSPRTGPNSPLHFGNGTRLTVT.

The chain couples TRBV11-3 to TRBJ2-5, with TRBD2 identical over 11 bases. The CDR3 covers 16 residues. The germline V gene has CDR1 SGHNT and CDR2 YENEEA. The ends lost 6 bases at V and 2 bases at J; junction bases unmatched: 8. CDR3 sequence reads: CASRLILAGGQETQYF. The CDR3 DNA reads TGTGCCAGCAGGCTTATCCTAGCGGGGGGACAAGAGACCCAGTACTTC.

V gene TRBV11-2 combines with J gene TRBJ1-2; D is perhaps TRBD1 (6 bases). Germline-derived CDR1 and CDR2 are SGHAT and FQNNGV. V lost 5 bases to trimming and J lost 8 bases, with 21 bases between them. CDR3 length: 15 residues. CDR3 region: CASSLPGGSGYGYTF. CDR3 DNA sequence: TGTGCCAGCAGCCTCCCGGGGGGCTCCGGTTACGGCTACACCTTC.

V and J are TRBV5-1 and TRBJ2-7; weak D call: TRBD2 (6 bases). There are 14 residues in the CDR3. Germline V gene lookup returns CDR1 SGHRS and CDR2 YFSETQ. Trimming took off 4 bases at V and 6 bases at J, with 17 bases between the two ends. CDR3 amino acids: CASSTTRKSGEQYF. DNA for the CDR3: TGCGCCAGCAGCACGACTAGAAAATCGGGCGAGCAGTACTTC.

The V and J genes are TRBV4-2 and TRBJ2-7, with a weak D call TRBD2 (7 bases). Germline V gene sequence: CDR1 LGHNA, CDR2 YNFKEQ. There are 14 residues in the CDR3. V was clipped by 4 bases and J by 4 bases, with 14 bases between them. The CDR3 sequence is CASSRGEGEYEQYF. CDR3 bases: TGTGCCAGCAGCCGGGGGGAGGGGGAGTACGAGCAGTACTTC.

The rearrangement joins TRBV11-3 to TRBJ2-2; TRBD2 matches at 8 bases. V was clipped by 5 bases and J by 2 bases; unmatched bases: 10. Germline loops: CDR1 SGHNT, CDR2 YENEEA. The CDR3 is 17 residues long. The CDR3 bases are TGTGCCAGCAGCAGAAGGCGGGGGGAACTAAACACCGGGGAGCTGTTTTTT. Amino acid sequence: CASSRRRGELNTGELFF.

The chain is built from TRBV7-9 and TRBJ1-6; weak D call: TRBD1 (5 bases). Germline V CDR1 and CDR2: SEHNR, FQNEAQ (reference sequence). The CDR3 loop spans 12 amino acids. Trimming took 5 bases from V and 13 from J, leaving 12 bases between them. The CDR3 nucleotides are TGTGCCAGCAGCCACGACAGCCGGCCCCTCCACTTT. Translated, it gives CASSHDSRPLHF. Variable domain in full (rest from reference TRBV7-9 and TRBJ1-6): DTGVSQNPRHKITKRGQNVTFRCDPISEHNRLYWYRQTLGQGPEFLTYFQNEAQLEKSRLLSDRFSAERPKGSFSTLEIQRTEQGDSAMYLCASSHDSRPLHFGNGTRLTVT.